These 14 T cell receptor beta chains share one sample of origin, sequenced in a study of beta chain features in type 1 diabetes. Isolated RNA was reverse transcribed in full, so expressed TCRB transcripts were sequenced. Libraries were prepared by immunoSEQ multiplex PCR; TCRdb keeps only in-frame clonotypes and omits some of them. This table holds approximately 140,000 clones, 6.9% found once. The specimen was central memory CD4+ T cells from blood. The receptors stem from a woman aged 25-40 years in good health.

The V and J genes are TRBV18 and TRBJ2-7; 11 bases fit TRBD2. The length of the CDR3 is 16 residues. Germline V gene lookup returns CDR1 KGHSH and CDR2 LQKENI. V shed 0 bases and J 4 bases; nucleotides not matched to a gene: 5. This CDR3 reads CASSPPAVAGGYEQYF. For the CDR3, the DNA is TGTGCCAGCTCACCACCGGCGGTAGCGGGAGGGTACGAGCAGTACTTC.

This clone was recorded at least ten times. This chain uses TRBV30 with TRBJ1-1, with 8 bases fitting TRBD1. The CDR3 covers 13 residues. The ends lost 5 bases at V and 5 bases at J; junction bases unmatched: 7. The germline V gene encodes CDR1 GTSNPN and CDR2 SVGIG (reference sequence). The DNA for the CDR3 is TGTGCCTGGGGCAGGGGGCGATGGACTGAAGCTTTCTTT. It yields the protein CAWGRGRWTEAFF.

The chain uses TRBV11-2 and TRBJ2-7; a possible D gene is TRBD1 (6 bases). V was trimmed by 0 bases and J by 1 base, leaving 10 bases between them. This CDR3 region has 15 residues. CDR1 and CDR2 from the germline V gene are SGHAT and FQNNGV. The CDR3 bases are TGTGCCAGCAGCTTAGAAGCAGGGGCATCCTACGAGCAGTACTTC. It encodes CASSLEAGASYEQYF.

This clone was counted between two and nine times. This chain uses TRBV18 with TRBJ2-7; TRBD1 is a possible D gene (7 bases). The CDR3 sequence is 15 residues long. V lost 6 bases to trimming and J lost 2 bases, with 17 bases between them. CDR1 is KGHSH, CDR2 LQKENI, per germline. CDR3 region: CASSPSGGKAYEQYF. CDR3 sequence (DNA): TGTGCCAGCTCGCCGTCAGGGGGGAAGGCCTACGAGCAGTACTTC.

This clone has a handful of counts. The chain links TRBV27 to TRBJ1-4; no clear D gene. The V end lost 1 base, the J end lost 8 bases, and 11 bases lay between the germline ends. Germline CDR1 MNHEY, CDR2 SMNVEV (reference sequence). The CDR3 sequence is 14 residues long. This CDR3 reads CASSLLQTREKLFF. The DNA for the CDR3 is TGTGCCAGCAGTTTATTACAGACACGGGAAAAACTGTTTTTT.

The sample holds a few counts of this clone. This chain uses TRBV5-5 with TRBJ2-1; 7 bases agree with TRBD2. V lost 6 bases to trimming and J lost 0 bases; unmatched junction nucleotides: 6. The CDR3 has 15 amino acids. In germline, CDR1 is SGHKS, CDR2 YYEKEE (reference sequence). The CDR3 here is CASTPTSSSYNEQFF. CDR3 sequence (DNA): TGTGCCAGCACCCCGACTAGCAGCTCCTACAATGAGCAGTTCTTC.

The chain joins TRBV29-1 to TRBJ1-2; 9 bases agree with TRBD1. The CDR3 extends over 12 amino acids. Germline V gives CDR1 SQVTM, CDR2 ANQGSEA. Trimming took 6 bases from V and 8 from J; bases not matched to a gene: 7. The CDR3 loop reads CSVGTGNQGYTF. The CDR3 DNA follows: TGCAGCGTGGGGACAGGGAATCAAGGCTACACCTTC.

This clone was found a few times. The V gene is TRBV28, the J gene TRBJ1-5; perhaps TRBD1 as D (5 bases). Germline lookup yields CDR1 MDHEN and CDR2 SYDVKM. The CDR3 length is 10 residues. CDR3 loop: CASGAQPQHF. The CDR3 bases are TGTGCTAGTGGGGCTCAGCCCCAGCATTTT. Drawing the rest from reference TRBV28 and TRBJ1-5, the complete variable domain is DVKVTQSSRYLVKRTGEKVFLECVQDMDHENMFWYRQDPGLGLRLIYFSYDVKMKEKGDIPEGYSVSREKKERFSLILESASTNQTSMYLCASGAQPQHFGDGTRLSIL.

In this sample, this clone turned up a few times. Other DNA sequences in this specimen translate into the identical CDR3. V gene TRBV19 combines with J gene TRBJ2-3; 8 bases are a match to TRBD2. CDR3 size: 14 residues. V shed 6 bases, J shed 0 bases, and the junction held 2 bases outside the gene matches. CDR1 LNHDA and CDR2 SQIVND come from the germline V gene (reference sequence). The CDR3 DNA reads TGTGCCAGTAGCCCTAGCGGGAGCACAGATACGCAGTATTTT. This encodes CASSPSGSTDTQYF.

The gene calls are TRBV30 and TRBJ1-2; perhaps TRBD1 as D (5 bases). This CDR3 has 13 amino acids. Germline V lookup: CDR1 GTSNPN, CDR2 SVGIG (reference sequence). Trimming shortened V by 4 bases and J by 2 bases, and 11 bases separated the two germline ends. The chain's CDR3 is CAWTQTANYGYTF. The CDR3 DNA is TGTGCCTGGACCCAGACAGCAAACTATGGCTACACCTTC.

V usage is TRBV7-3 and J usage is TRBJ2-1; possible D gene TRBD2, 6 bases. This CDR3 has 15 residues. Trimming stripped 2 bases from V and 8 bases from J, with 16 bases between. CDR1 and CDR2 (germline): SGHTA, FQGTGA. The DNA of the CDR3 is TGTGCCAGCAGCTTACTGGCGGGGTCGATGGATGAGCAGTTCTTC. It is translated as CASSLLAGSMDEQFF.

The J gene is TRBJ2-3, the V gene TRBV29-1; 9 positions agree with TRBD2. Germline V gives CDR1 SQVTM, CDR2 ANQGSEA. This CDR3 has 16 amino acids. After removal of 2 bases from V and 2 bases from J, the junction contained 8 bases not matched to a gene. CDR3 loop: CSVERGAGGFTDTQYF. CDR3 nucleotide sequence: TGCAGCGTTGAACGGGGGGCGGGAGGGTTCACAGATACGCAGTATTTT.

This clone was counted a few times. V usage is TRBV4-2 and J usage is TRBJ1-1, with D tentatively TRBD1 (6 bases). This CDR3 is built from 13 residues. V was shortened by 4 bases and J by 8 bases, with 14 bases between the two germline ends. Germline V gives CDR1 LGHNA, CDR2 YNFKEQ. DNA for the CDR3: TGTGCCAGCAGCCGAGAACCCGGGACAGAAGCTTTCTTT. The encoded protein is CASSREPGTEAFF.

CDR3 coding DNA: TGTGCCAGCTCACTTCGGACAGGGAGGAACACTGAAGCTTTCTTT. The encoded protein is CASSLRTGRNTEAFF. The rearrangement joins TRBV18 to TRBJ1-1; TRBD1 matches 8 bases. The trim removed 4 bases at V and 1 base at J, leaving 5 bases unmatched. Germline V gives CDR1 KGHSH, CDR2 LQKENI. This CDR3 contains 15 residues.